In its sample, the clone carrying this T cell receptor beta chain was seen many times. Its target is not known. The CDR3 regions of TCR beta were amplified from RNA transcripts. HTBI primers were the set used in a first-round RT-PCR of the TCR CDR3. Each CDR3 protein gets one entry after TCRdb re-called the multiplex PCR reads with MiXCR. The sample lists a few hundred thousand distinct CDR3 sequences, about 15% occurring once. The PBMCs had their origin in around 10 ml of fresh peripheral blood. Germline CDR1 reads SGHTA; CDR2 reads FQGNSA. Trimming removed 1 base from V and 3 bases from J, with 13 bases in between. The CDR3 is 15 residues long. The sample originates from a study of T cells in Graves' hyperthyroidism and ophthalmopathy. About the study: The authors collected peripheral blood at initial diagnosis, before any treatment. Study-level results: Blood held most thyroid clonotypes expanded above 0.001 frequency.

The receptor comes from a woman in her thirties with Graves' hyperthyroidism. The sequenced sample consisted of blood. The chain joins TRBV7-2 to TRBJ2-7; D is perhaps TRBD1 or TRBD2 (6 bases each). This CDR3 reads CASSLGVQGGYEQYF. The CDR3 region has the DNA TGTGCCAGCAGCTTAGGGGTACAGGGAGGCTACGAGCAGTACTTC.